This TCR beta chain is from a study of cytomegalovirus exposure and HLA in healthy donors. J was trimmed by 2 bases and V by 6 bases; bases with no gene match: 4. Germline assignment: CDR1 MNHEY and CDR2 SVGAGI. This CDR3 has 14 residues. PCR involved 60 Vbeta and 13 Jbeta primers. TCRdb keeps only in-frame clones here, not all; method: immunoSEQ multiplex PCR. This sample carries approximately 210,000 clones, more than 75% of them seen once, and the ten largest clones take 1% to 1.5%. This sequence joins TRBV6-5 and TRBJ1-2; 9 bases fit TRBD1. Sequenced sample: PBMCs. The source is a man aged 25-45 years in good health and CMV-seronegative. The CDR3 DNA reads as TGTGCCAGCAGACGAGGGACAGGGAACTATGGCTACACCTTC. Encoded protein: CASRRGTGNYGYTF.